Here is one T cell receptor beta chain with its context. This entry comes from a study of blood T cell repertoires in COVID-19. Looking at the study overall: Italy, Spain and the United States were the sources of the convalescent and acute COVID-19 samples. Sources were T cells, B-cell-depleted T cells, or PBMCs; the material itself was cDNA or gDNA.

The CDR3 length is 11 residues. The V gene's germline CDR1 is MNHNY and CDR2 SVGAGI (reference sequence). Trimming shortened V by 5 bases and J by 6 bases, and 5 bases separated the two germline ends. Assay used: immunoSEQ multiplex PCR; TCRdb lists only in-frame clones, some missing. Of 250,000 to 350,000 clones in the sample, roughly 80% are singletons; the top ten hold around a sixth. The receptor comes from a person between 70 and 80 years old with COVID-19, enrolled during active disease. The chain uses TRBV6-6 and TRBJ2-1; D call uncertain. Sequenced material: peripheral blood. The CDR3 region has the DNA TGTGCCAGCAGTCTAGTCAATGAGCAGTTCTTC. Translation: CASSLVNEQFF.